This TCR beta chain was found in a study of T-cell memory formation after mild COVID-19. The overall study: TCR clustering was largely donor specific.

This clonotype was observed many times. The CDR3 totals 14 residues. Trimming removed 6 bases from V and 1 base from J; junction bases left unmatched: 4. TCRdb redid the calling of the 5' RACE reads with MiXCR, one entry per CDR3 protein. The table shows some 150,000 distinct CDR3 sequences, with 6% to 7% occurring only once. This TCR was recovered from an adult woman who had mild COVID-19 (a few samples of this study predate the infection). Cell type and time point are not known. The chain links TRBV12-3 or TRBV12-4 to TRBJ2-7; 9 bases align to TRBD2. Sequencing was carried out using PBMCs or a T cell subset sorted from them (not recorded which). In DNA, the CDR3 is TGTGCCAGCAGCACAAGCGGGGGGTCCTACGAGCAGTACTTC. Translation: CASSTSGGSYEQYF.